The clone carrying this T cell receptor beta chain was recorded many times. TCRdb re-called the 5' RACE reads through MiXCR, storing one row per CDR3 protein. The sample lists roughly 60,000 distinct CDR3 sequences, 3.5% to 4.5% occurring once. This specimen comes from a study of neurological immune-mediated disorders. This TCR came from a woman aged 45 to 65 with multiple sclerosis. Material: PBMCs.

The CDR3 coding sequence is TGTGCCACCAGTGCTGATAGCGGTTATCAAGAGACCCAGTACTTC. Protein product: CATSADSGYQETQYF. The chain employs TRBV24-1 and TRBJ2-5; tentatively, D is TRBD2 (6 bases). Germline V lookup: CDR1 KGHDR, CDR2 SFDVKD. The CDR3 is made up of 15 amino acids. V was pared by 5 bases and J by 2 bases, with 14 bases between.